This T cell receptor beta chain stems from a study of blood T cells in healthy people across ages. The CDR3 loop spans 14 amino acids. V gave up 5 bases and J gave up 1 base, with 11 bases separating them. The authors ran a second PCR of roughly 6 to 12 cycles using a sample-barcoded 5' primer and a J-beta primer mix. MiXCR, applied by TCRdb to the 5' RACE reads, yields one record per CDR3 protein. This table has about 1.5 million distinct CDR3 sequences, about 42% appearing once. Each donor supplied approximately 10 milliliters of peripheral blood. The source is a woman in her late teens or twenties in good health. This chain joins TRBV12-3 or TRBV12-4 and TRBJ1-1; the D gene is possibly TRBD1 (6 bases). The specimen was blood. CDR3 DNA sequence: TGTGCCAGCAGTGGGGGCGCGAGGAACACTGAAGCTTTCTTT. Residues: CASSGGARNTEAFF.